This T cell receptor (beta chain) came from a study of blood T cell repertoires in COVID-19. Overall study: T cells, B-cell-depleted T cells, or PBMCs provided the cDNA or gDNA that served as material.

V dropped 5 bases and J dropped 2 bases, with 12 bases sitting between them. The CDR3 totals 15 residues. Germline loops: CDR1 SSHAT, CDR2 FNYEAQ (reference sequence). As handled by the study authors: Nucleated cell number was recorded as an estimate derived from reference gene primer amplification. Clones were read by immunoSEQ multiplex PCR, and TCRdb kept only the in-frame ones, dropping some. That table is the source of V, J and clone size, and D and trimming were worked out from the DNA. The repertoire includes about 43,000 clones, 83% of them detected once, and roughly 8.2% sits in the top ten.

The source is a man of 80 years or more in a cohort sampled during active COVID-19. The sequencing input was peripheral blood. The chain is built from TRBV7-7 and TRBJ2-2, with D possibly matching TRBD2 (6 bases). DNA of the CDR3: TGTGCCAGCAGCCCCCTTAGCGGAAACACCGGGGAGCTGTTTTTT. Its protein product is CASSPLSGNTGELFF.